This is a list of T cell receptor beta chains from one sample in a study of blood T cell repertoires in COVID-19. Using immunoSEQ multiplex PCR, the repertoire was profiled, and TCRdb retains in-frame clones only, with some absent. The sample yields roughly 70,000 clones, 75% to 80% seen once. The sequenced sample was peripheral blood. The receptors come from a man aged 70-80 years with COVID-19, enrolled during active disease. Both conserved end residues are part of each CDR3. The order of the fields is V gene, J gene, D gene, clone size, CDR3 DNA, CDR3 protein. The D gene is left open where the match is weak. Only part of the rows carry a size: once, few, many, or a class if the clone is expanded.

TRBV10-1,TRBJ2-4,NA,NA,TGCGCCAGCAGTGATAAAGGAGTTCTAGCCAAAAACATTCAGTACTTC,CASSDKGVLAKNIQYF
TRBV2,TRBJ2-1,NA,once,TGTGCCAGCAGTGAAGAGACTCGATCCTACAATGAGCAGTTCTTC,CASSEETRSYNEQFF
TRBV9,TRBJ2-7,TRBD1,NA,TGTGCCAGCAGCGTAGGACAGGGGATAACTTACGAGCAGTACTTC,CASSVGQGITYEQYF
TRBV29-1,TRBJ2-1,TRBD2,medium-sized,TGCAGCGTTGGAATAGCGGGAGTACGATATTACAATGAGCAGTTCTTC,CSVGIAGVRYYNEQFF
TRBV9,TRBJ2-7,NA,NA,TGTGCCAGCAGCGTAGGACTCCAAAATGAGCAGTACTTC,CASSVGLQNEQYF
TRBV7-2,TRBJ2-7,TRBD2,few,TGTGCCAGCAGCTTAGGGTGGGGAGGGGACGAGCAGTACTTC,CASSLGWGGDEQYF
TRBV6-5,TRBJ1-5,NA,NA,TGTGCCAGCAGCCAGGGGAATCAGCCCCAGCATTTT,CASSQGNQPQHF
TRBV7-2,TRBJ2-1,TRBD2,NA,TGTGCCAGCAGCTTAAGTAGCGGGAGAACGAATGAGCAGTTCTTC,CASSLSSGRTNEQFF
TRBV11-2,TRBJ2-2,TRBD2,once,TGTGCCAGCAGCTTGAGCGGGAGGAACACCGGGGAGCTGTTTTTT,CASSLSGRNTGELFF
TRBV10-3,TRBJ2-3,TRBD1,NA,TGTGCCATCAGTGAGGACAGGGCGGCGCAGTATTTT,CAISEDRAAQYF
TRBV9,TRBJ2-3,TRBD2,NA,TGTGCCAGCAGCGTAGCCGGCAGCCGGGGGGGAGATACGCAGTATTTT,CASSVAGSRGGDTQYF
TRBV5-6,TRBJ2-1,TRBD1,NA,TGTGCCAGCAGCTCAACCCACAGGGGAAGAGTTAGAAATGAGCAGTTCTTC,CASSSTHRGRVRNEQFF
TRBV27,TRBJ1-1,NA,once,TGTGCCAGCAGTATCTGGGCTGGGAACACTGAAGCTTTCTTT,CASSIWAGNTEAFF
TRBV25-1,TRBJ2-1,NA,NA,TGTGCCAGCACGGGGTACAATGAGCAGTTCTTC,CASTGYNEQFF
TRBV30,TRBJ2-1,NA,NA,TGTGCCTGGAGTGTACAGGCCTACCAGAGCTCCTACAATGAGCAGTTCTTC,CAWSVQAYQSSYNEQFF
TRBV15,TRBJ2-7,TRBD2,NA,TGTGCCACCAGCAGAGAACTAGCGAGGGACGAGCAGTACTTC,CATSRELARDEQYF
TRBV30,TRBJ2-5,NA,NA,TGTGCCTGGACGGCCCACCAATTCGGACACGGAGAGACCCAGTACTTC,CAWTAHQFGHGETQYF
TRBV18,TRBJ1-4,NA,NA,TGTGCCAGCTCACCAAGCCCTAATGAAAAACTGTTTTTT,CASSPSPNEKLFF
TRBV7-2,TRBJ1-1,TRBD1,NA,TGTGCCAGCAGCCCAAAGATGGGTATACAGGGGTTCGCTGAAGCTTTCTTT,CASSPKMGIQGFAEAFF
TRBV29-1,TRBJ1-2,NA,few,TGCAGCGTGACAGGAAGAAGCCTCTATGGCTACACCTTC,CSVTGRSLYGYTF
TRBV6-5,TRBJ2-1,TRBD1,NA,TGTGCCAGCAGAAGGACGACAGGGACAAATGAGCAGTTCTTC,CASRRTTGTNEQFF
TRBV10-2,TRBJ1-1,NA,few,TGCGCCAGCTCTCGGGGGAGCACTGAAGCTTTCTTT,CASSRGSTEAFF
TRBV7-6,TRBJ1-5,TRBD1,few,TGTGCCAGCAGCCGAGACAGGGGGCCGGGTCAGCCCCAGCATTTT,CASSRDRGPGQPQHF
TRBV25-1,TRBJ2-7,TRBD1,once,TGTGCCAGCAGTCCCCGACAGGGGAAGCGGCAGATAGTCCACGAGCAGTACTTC,CASSPRQGKRQIVHEQYF
TRBV27,TRBJ2-3,TRBD2,once,TGTGCCAGCAGGCGAAAGGGGGGGCCTGGACTAGCGACGACTAGCACAGATACGCAGTATTTT,CASRRKGGPGLATTSTDTQYF
TRBV28,TRBJ1-2,TRBD1,NA,TGTGCCAGCAGTTTGGGGTCAGGGGGCTATGGCTACACCTTC,CASSLGSGGYGYTF
TRBV5-1,TRBJ1-3,NA,NA,TGCGCCAGCAGCAAAGGACAGTACTCTGGAAACACCATATATTTT,CASSKGQYSGNTIYF
TRBV13,TRBJ2-1,TRBD2,NA,TGTGCCAGCAGCTTTCAATTAGGACTAGTTGTCAATGAGCAGTTCTTC,CASSFQLGLVVNEQFF
TRBV30,TRBJ1-2,NA,once,TGTGCCTGGACCGAGTTGGTTGGCTACACCTTC,CAWTELVGYTF
TRBV2,TRBJ2-7,NA,NA,TGTGCCAGCAGTGAACGTCTGAGGGAGCAGTACTTC,CASSERLREQYF
TRBV29-1,TRBJ1-4,TRBD1,few,TGCAGCGTTTGTAGACAGGGGAATGAAAAACTGTTTTTT,CSVCRQGNEKLFF
TRBV7-9,TRBJ1-5,TRBD1,NA,TGTGCCAGCAGCGGAGGACAGGGCCGTAATCAGCCCCAGCATTTT,CASSGGQGRNQPQHF
TRBV18,TRBJ2-3,NA,NA,TGTGCCAGCTCACCAACTTATCCGTCGTCTAGCACAGATACGCAGTATTTT,CASSPTYPSSSTDTQYF
TRBV19,TRBJ2-7,TRBD1,NA,TGTGCCAGTAGTAAGAGACAGGGGGCCTCCGAGCAGTACTTC,CASSKRQGASEQYF
TRBV11-3,TRBJ2-5,NA,NA,TGTGCCAGCAGCTTAAAGGGGGGGCTGGAGACCCAGTACTTC,CASSLKGGLETQYF
TRBV11-2,TRBJ1-4,TRBD1,NA,TGTGCCAGCAGCTCTGGTACAGGGGTTGAAAAACTGTTTTTT,CASSSGTGVEKLFF
TRBV2,TRBJ1-5,NA,NA,TGTGCCAGCACCATGGACACCTCTGTCAATCAGCCCCAGCATTTT,CASTMDTSVNQPQHF
TRBV3-1/TRBV3-2,TRBJ1-4,NA,NA,TGTGCCAGCAGCCCGGGGGGTTTGGAAAAACTGTTTTTT,CASSPGGLEKLFF
TRBV24-1,TRBJ2-2,NA,NA,TGTGCCACCCAAAGTGGACAGAGCACCGGGGAGCTGTTTTTT,CATQSGQSTGELFF
TRBV7-9,TRBJ1-4,TRBD1,NA,TGTGCCAGCAGCTCCGGACAGGACCGACCAAGAAAACTGTTTTTT,CASSSGQDRPRKLFF
TRBV5-1,TRBJ1-5,NA,few,TGCGCCAGCAGCTTGGGGGCGAACCAGGGCAATCAGCCCCAGCATTTT,CASSLGANQGNQPQHF
TRBV28,TRBJ1-2,TRBD1,NA,TGTGCCAGCAGTTTAGGACAGGGTTCCCTTAACTATGGCTACACCTTC,CASSLGQGSLNYGYTF
TRBV5-4,TRBJ2-6,NA,NA,TGTGCCAGCAGCTCCCCTAACCTTAGTTTTTCCAACGTCCTGACTTTC,CASSSPNLSFSNVLTF
TRBV3-1/TRBV3-2,TRBJ2-7,TRBD1,NA,TGTGCCAGCAGCCAGGTTAGGACAGGCTCCTACGAGCAGTACTTC,CASSQVRTGSYEQYF
TRBV24-1,TRBJ2-2,TRBD2,once,TGTGCCACCAGTGAAAGGACTAGCGGGAGATGGACCGGGGAGCTGTTTTTT,CATSERTSGRWTGELFF
TRBV11-2,TRBJ2-7,NA,NA,TGTGCCAGCAGCTTAGAATCACAGTCGGAGCAGTACTTC,CASSLESQSEQYF
TRBV27,TRBJ1-1,NA,NA,TGTGCCAGCAGTTTATACAGGAATATGAACACTGAAGCTTTCTTT,CASSLYRNMNTEAFF
TRBV5-8,TRBJ2-7,NA,few,TGTGCCAGCAGCCCCCTCAGGGTCGAGCAGTACTTC,CASSPLRVEQYF
TRBV5-1,TRBJ2-1,NA,once,TGCGCCAGCAGCTTGGAGGGGGTCTTGTCCAATGAGCAGTTCTTC,CASSLEGVLSNEQFF
TRBV27,TRBJ1-6,NA,NA,TGTGCCAGCAGTCAAGATGGGTTCTTTGTGGGCCTATCCTCCTATAATTCACCCCTCCACTTT,CASSQDGFFVGLSSYNSPLHF
TRBV7-2,TRBJ1-5,NA,once,TGTGCCAGCAGCTTAGACCGCCCGGGCAGGGCTTATAGCAATCAGCCCCAGCATTTT,CASSLDRPGRAYSNQPQHF
TRBV19,TRBJ2-3,TRBD1,NA,TGTGCCACCGGGGGACAGGACACAGATACGCAGTATTTT,CATGGQDTDTQYF
TRBV9,TRBJ2-3,TRBD2,once,TGTGCCAGCAGCCCGTCGCTACTAGCGGGAGCCTCAGATACGCAGTATTTT,CASSPSLLAGASDTQYF
TRBV15,TRBJ1-4,TRBD1,NA,TGTGCCACCAGCGGGACAGGGAACAGTAATGAAAAACTGTTTTTT,CATSGTGNSNEKLFF
TRBV4-3,TRBJ2-7,TRBD2,NA,TGCGCCAGCAGCCAAGATTGGGGGGGGAGCAACGACGAGCAGTACTTC,CASSQDWGGSNDEQYF
TRBV6-5,TRBJ2-1,NA,NA,TGTGCCAGCAGTTACTCGAGGTCACCGTACAATGAGCAGTTCTTC,CASSYSRSPYNEQFF
TRBV30,TRBJ2-7,TRBD1,few,TGTGCCTGGAACCAGGTAAGTCGGACAGGGTCGGCCGAGCAGTACTTC,CAWNQVSRTGSAEQYF
TRBV4-3,TRBJ2-7,TRBD1,few,TGCGCCAGCAGCCAAGGGGGGACAGCACCGGACGAGCAGTACTTC,CASSQGGTAPDEQYF
TRBV28,TRBJ1-5,TRBD1,NA,TGTGCCAGCAGTCCGGGGACAGGGTATCAGCCCCAGCATTTT,CASSPGTGYQPQHF